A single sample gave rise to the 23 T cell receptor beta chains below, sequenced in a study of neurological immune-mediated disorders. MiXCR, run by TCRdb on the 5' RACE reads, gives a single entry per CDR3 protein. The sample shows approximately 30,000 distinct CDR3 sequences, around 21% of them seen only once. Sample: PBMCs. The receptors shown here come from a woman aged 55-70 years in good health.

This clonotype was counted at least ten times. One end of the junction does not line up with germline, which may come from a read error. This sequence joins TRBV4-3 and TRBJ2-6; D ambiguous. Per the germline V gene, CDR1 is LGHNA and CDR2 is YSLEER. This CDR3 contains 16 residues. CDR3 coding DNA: TGCGCCAGCAGTCAAGTCCGAGCCTCTGGGGCCAACGTCCTGACTTTC. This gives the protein CASSQVRASGANVLTF.

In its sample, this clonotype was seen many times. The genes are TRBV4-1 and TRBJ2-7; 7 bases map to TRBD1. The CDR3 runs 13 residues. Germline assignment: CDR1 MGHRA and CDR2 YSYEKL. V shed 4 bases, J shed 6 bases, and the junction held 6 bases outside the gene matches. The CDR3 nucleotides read TGCGCCAGCAGCCTCCACAGGGGATCCGAGCAGTACTTC. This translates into CASSLHRGSEQYF.

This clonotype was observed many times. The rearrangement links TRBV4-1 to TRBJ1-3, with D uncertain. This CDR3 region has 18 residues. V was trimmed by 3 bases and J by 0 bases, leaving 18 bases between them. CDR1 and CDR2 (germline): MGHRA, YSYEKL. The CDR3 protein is CASSHPTAGLLSGNTIYF. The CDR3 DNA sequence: TGCGCCAGCAGCCACCCCACTGCGGGCCTCCTCTCTGGAAACACCATATATTTT.

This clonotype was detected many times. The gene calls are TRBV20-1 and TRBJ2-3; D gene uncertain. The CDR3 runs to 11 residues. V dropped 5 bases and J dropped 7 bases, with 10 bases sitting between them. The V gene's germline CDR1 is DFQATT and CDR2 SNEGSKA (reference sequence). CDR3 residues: CSAPTGYTQYF. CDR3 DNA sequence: TGCAGTGCTCCGACTGGGTATACGCAGTATTTT.

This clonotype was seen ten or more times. The CDR3 loop reads CASSPFGAGGALIDNEQFF. The DNA of the CDR3 is TGCGCCAGCAGCCCTTTTGGGGCGGGGGGGGCCTTAATTGACAATGAGCAGTTCTTC. The chain is built from TRBV4-3 and TRBJ2-1; 9 nucleotides agree with TRBD2. Germline V gene sequence: CDR1 LGHNA, CDR2 YSLEER. The CDR3 has 19 residues. The V segment lost 4 bases and the J segment 5 bases; nucleotides outside the gene matches: 18.

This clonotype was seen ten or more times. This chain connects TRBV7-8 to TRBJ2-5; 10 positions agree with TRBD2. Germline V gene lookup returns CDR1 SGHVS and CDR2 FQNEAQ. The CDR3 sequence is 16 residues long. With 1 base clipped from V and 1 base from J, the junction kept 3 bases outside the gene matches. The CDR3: CASSLVLAGFQETQYF. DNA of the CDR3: TGTGCCAGCAGCTTAGTACTAGCGGGGTTCCAAGAGACCCAGTACTTC.

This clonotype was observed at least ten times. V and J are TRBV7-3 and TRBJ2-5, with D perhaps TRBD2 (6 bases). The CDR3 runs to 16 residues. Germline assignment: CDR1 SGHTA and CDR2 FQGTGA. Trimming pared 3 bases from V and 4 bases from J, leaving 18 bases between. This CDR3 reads CASSFWLLGGGETQYF. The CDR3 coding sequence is TGTGCCAGCAGCTTTTGGCTATTGGGAGGTGGAGAGACCCAGTACTTC. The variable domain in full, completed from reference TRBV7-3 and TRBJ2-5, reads GAGVSQTPSNKVTEKGKYVELRCDPISGHTALYWYRQSLGQGPEFLIYFQGTGAADDSGLPNDRFFAVRPEGSVSTLKIQRTERGDSAVYLCASSFWLLGGGETQYFGPGTRLLVL.

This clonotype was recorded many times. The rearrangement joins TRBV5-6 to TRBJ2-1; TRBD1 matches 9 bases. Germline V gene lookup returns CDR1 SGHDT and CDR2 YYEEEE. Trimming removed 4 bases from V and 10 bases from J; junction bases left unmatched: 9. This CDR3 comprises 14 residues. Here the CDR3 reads CASSAGTGKGEQFF. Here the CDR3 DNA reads TGTGCCAGCAGCGCCGGGACAGGGAAGGGGGAGCAGTTCTTC.

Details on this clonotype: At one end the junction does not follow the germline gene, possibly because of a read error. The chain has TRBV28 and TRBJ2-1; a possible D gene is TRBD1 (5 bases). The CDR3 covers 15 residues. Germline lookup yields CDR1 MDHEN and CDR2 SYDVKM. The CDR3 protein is CASCREGQPYNEQLF. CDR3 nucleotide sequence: TGTGCCAGCTGCAGGGAAGGTCAACCATACAATGAGCAGTTATTC.

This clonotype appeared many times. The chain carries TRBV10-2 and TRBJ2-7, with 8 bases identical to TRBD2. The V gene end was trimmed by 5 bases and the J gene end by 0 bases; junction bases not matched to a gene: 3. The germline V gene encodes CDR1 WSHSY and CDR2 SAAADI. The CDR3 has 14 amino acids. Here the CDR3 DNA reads TGCGCCAGCAGTTCTACTAGCGGCTCCTACGAGCAGTACTTC. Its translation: CASSSTSGSYEQYF.

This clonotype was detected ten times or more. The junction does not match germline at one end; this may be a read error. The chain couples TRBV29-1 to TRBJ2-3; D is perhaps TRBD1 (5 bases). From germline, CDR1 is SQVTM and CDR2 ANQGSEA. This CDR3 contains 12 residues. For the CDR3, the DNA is TGCAGCGTAGAAGCCCAGGGTGATACGCAGTATTTT. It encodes CSVEAQGDTQYF.

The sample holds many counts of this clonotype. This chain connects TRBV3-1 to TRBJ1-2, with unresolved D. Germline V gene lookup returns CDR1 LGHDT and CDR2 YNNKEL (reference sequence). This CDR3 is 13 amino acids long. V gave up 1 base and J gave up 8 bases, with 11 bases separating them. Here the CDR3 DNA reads TGTGCCAGCAGCCAAGGGGAGCTCCCGGGCTACACCTTC. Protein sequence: CASSQGELPGYTF.

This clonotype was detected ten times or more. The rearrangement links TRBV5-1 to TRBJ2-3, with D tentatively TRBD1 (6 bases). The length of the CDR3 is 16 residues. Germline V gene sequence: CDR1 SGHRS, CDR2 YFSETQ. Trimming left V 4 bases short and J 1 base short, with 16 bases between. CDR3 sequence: CASSPLRGIGTDTQYF. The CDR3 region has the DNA TGCGCCAGCAGCCCTTTAAGGGGGATAGGCACAGATACGCAGTATTTT.

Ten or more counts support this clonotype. Here the CDR3 reads CASSLVGGDSGSPYEQYF. The CDR3 DNA follows: TGCGCCAGCAGCTTGGTGGGGGGGGATAGCGGGAGCCCGTACGAGCAGTACTTC. The chain couples TRBV5-1 to TRBJ2-7; 9 bases agree with TRBD2. V was clipped by 0 bases and J by 4 bases; unmatched bases: 14. Germline CDR1 is SGHRS and CDR2 is YFSETQ. The CDR3 loop spans 18 amino acids.

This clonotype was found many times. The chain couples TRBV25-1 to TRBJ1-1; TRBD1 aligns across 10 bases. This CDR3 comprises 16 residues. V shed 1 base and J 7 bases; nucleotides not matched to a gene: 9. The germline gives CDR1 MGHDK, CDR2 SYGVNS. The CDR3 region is CASSEWRQGAQNEAFF. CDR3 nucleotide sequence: TGTGCCAGCAGTGAATGGAGACAGGGGGCGCAAAATGAAGCTTTCTTT.

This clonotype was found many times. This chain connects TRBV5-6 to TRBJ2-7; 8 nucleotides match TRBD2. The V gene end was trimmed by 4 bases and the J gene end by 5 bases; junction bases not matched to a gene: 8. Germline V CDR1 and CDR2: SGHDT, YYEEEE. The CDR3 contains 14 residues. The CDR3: CASSPARGANEQYF. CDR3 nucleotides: TGTGCCAGCAGCCCAGCGCGGGGGGCCAACGAGCAGTACTTC.

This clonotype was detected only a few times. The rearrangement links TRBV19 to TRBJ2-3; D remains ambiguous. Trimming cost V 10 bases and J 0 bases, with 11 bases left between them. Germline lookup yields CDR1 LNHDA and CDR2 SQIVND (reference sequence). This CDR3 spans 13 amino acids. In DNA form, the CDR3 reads TGTGCCAACCCCAGGTCGAGCACAGATACGCAGTATTTT. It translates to CANPRSSTDTQYF. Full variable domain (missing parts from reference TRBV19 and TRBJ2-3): DGGITQSPKYLFRKEGQNVTLSCEQNLNHDAMYWYRQDPGQGLRLIYYSQIVNDFQKGDIAEGYSVSREKKESFPLTVTSAQKNPTAFYLCANPRSSTDTQYFGPGTRLTVL.

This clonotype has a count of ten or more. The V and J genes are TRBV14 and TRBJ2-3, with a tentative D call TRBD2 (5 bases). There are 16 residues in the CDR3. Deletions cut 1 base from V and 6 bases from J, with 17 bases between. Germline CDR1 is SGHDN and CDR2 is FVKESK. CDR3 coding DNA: TGTGCCAGCAGCCAAGGAGGGCCCCGAAAGGTGGATACGCAGTATTTT. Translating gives CASSQGGPRKVDTQYF.

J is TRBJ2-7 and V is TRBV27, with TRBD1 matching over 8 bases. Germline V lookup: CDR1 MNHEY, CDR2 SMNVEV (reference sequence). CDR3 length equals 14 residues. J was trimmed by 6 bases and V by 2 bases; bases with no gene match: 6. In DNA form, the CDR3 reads TGTGCCAGCAGTTTACTCGGCAGGGGGCTCGAGCAGTACTTC. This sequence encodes CASSLLGRGLEQYF.

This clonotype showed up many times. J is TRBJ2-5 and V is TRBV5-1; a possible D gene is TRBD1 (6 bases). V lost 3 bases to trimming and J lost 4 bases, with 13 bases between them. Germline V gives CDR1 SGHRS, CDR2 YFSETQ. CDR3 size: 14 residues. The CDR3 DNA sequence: TGCGCCAGCAGCTACACAGGGCCTCCAGAGACCCAGTACTTC. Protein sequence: CASSYTGPPETQYF.

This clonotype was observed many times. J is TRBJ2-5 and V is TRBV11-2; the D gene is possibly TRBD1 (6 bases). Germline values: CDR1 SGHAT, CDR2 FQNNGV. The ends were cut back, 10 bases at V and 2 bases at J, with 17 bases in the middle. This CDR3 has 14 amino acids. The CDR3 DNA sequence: TGTGCCACCCAAGATGAGGGGGTACAAGAGACCCAGTACTTC. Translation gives CATQDEGVQETQYF.

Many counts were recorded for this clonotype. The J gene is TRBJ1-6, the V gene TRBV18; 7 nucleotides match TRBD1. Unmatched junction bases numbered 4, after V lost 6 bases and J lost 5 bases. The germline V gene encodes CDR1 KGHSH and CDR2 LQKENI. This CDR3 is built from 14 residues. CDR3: CASSPGTDNSPLHF. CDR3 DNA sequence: TGTGCCAGCTCGCCAGGGACAGATAATTCACCCCTCCACTTT.

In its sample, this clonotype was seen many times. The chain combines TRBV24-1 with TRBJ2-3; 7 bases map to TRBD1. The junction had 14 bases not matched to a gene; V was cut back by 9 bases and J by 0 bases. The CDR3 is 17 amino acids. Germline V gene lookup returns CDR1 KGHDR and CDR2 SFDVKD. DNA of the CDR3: TGTGCCACCTCCGGACAGGACGGATCGACTAGCACAGATACGCAGTATTTT. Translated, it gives CATSGQDGSTSTDTQYF.